Below, 29 T cell receptor beta chains from the same sample are listed, as sequenced in a study of T cells in women clearing cervical HPV infection. The assay was immunoSEQ multiplex PCR, and TCRdb's table has in-frame clones only and misses some. Reported are tens of thousands of clones; the ten largest clones contain approximately 22%. Material: blood buffy coat. All receptors derive from a woman between 18 and 70 years old with a cervical HPV16 infection that either progressed to CIN3+ or cleared (not recorded which).

About this clone: The read terminates 3 residues before the CDR3 end, so the remaining end is supplied by the germline J gene. The chain employs TRBV20-1 and TRBJ2-1; possibly TRBD1 or TRBD2 for D (7 bases each). The CDR3 is 13 amino acids. The germline V and J ends were trimmed by 5 bases and 8 bases, with 16 bases remaining between them. The V gene's germline CDR1 is DFQATT and CDR2 SNEGSKA (reference sequence). The sequenced CDR3 bases are TGCAGTGCTGGGGAGGGGGCGAGAGATGAG. Translated: CSAGEGARDE. The CDR3 as a whole reads CSAGEGARDEQFF.

Details on this clone: The read finishes 3 residues shy of the CDR3 end, and the germline J gene is used to complete it. The rearrangement links TRBV20-1 to TRBJ2-7, with D possibly being TRBD1 (6 bases). The CDR3 extends over 15 amino acids. V lost 5 bases and J 0 bases, leaving 17 bases between the germline ends. The germline CDR1 and CDR2 sequences are DFQATT and SNEGSKA (reference sequence). The sequenced part of the CDR3 DNA is TGCAGTGCTGAGGTTCCGGGACAAGTCTCCTACGAG. Amino acid sequence: CSAEVPGQVSYE. The whole CDR3 protein reads CSAEVPGQVSYEQYF.

A remark on this clone: With the read ending 3 residues before the CDR3 end, the germline J gene is used to fill in that end. The V and J genes are TRBV5-1 and TRBJ1-1; 7 bases match TRBD1. The CDR3 is 15 residues long. The germline gives CDR1 SGHRS, CDR2 YFSETQ. V gave up 2 bases and J gave up 5 bases; unmatched junction bases: 9. Incomplete CDR3 DNA: TGCGCCAGCAGCTTCACAGGGGTTGAGGGGACTGAA. Translation: CASSFTGVEGTE. In full, the CDR3 reads CASSFTGVEGTEAFF.

This clone ranks as medium-sized in terms of frequency. The read ends 3 residues shy of where the CDR3 ends; the end is completed using the germline J gene. The chain employs TRBV2 and TRBJ1-1; no clear D. Germline V gene sequence: CDR1 SNHLY, CDR2 FYNNEI. CDR3 length: 14 residues. V was cut by 3 bases and J by 0 bases, with 8 bases left in between. CDR3 DNA (partial): TGTGCCAGCAGTGAGGGCACATTGAACACTGAA. Translation gives CASSEGTLNTE. The CDR3, in full, reads CASSEGTLNTEAFF. Filled out from reference TRBV2 and TRBJ1-1, the complete variable domain reads EPEVTQTPSHQVTQMGQEVILRCVPISNHLYFYWYRQILGQKVEFLVSFYNNEISEKSEIFDDQFSVERPDGSNFTLKIRSTKLEDSAMYFCASSEGTLNTEAFFGQGTRLTVV.

Comments on this clone: The CDR3 goes on 3 residues after the read ends, and that part is filled in from the germline J gene. The chain couples TRBV28 to TRBJ2-3, with 11 bases that match TRBD2. Germline values: CDR1 MDHEN, CDR2 SYDVKM. With V trimmed by 4 bases and J by 1 base, 7 bases remained unmatched. The CDR3 covers 17 residues. CDR3 bases read: TGTGCCAGCAGTTGGGGACTAGCGGACCTCGGCACAGATACG. Its translation is CASSWGLADLGTDT. The full CDR3 protein is CASSWGLADLGTDTQYF.

With regard to this clone: The CDR3 end lies 3 residues beyond the end of the read and is filled in from the germline J gene. The chain recombines TRBV2 with TRBJ1-5; tentative D call: TRBD1 (6 bases). Germline V gene data show CDR1 as SNHLY and CDR2 as FYNNEI. The CDR3 spans 14 residues. Between the trimmed V and J ends, which lost 1 base and 5 bases, there was a span of 9 bases. CDR3 protein: CASSEVQGYQPQHF. Partial CDR3 DNA: TGTGCCAGCAGTGAAGTACAGGGTTATCAGCCC.

A remark on this clone: The read terminates 3 residues before the CDR3 end, so the remaining end is supplied by the germline J gene. V is TRBV5-1 and J is TRBJ2-5; D possibly corresponds to TRBD2 (5 bases). V was cut by 4 bases and J by 4 bases, with 17 bases left in between. The CDR3 length is 15 residues. Germline assignment: CDR1 SGHRS and CDR2 YFSETQ. Incomplete CDR3 DNA: TGCGCCAGCAGCCCTAGCAGAGGGAGTCGAGAGACC. Translating it yields CASSPSRGSRET. The full CDR3 sequence reads CASSPSRGSRETQYF.

In the case of this clone: The read terminates 3 residues ahead of where the CDR3 ends, so the germline J gene completes it. The rearrangement links TRBV5-1 to TRBJ2-3, with D perhaps matching TRBD1 (5 bases). Germline V gene lookup returns CDR1 SGHRS and CDR2 YFSETQ. With 7 bases removed from V and 1 base from J, the gap between germline ends came to 16 bases. The CDR3 spans 15 residues. The CDR3 spells CASRQAGLGTDTQYF. The part of the CDR3 DNA that was read is TGCGCCAGCCGGCAGGCAGGGTTGGGCACAGATACG.

Comment on this clone: The read ends 3 residues shy of where the CDR3 ends; the end is completed using the germline J gene. V and J are TRBV29-1 and TRBJ2-5; 10 positions match TRBD2. The CDR3 is made up of 13 amino acids. CDR1 SQVTM and CDR2 ANQGSEA come from the germline V gene. The J segment lost 5 bases and the V segment lost 4 bases, leaving 4 bases of the junction unmatched. The DNA read from the CDR3 is TGCAGCGTTGGAAAGACTAGCGGGGAGACC. Protein product: CSVGKTSGET. The whole CDR3 reads CSVGKTSGETQYF.

About this clone itself: A junction end diverges from the germline sequence, so it may reflect a read error. The CDR3 extends 3 residues past the end of the read, so its final part is completed from the germline J gene. The chain recombines TRBV18 with TRBJ2-7, with a tentative D call TRBD1 (5 bases). Germline V gene lookup returns CDR1 KGHSH and CDR2 LQKENI. This CDR3 contains 12 residues. CDR3 amino acids: CASAPDKYEQYF. The CDR3 bases that were read are TGTGCCAGCGCACCGGACAAGTACGAG.

As concerns this clone: The observed sequence ends 3 residues before the CDR3 terminus, with the missing tail filled in from the germline J gene. The chain combines TRBV7-3 with TRBJ2-1; 7 nucleotides agree with TRBD2. J was trimmed by 8 bases and V by 1 base; bases with no gene match: 8. There are 15 residues in the CDR3. Germline CDR1 is SGHTA and CDR2 is FQGTGA. The covered CDR3 bases are TGTGCCAGCAGCTTAAGTACTAGCGCGAATTATGAG. It yields the protein CASSLSTSANYE. The CDR3 as a whole reads CASSLSTSANYEQFF.

Comment on this clone: The observed sequence ends 3 residues before the CDR3 terminus, with the missing tail filled in from the germline J gene. The gene calls are TRBV5-1 and TRBJ1-6, with TRBD1 as a possible D gene (5 bases). Per germline, CDR1 SGHRS and CDR2 YFSETQ. The CDR3 has 12 amino acids. Incomplete CDR3 DNA: TGCGCCAGCAGCCCCGACAAGGGGCCC. It specifies CASSPDKGP. The full CDR3 protein is CASSPDKGPLHF. Together with reference TRBV5-1 and TRBJ1-6, the CDR3 gives the full variable domain: KAGVTQTPRYLIKTRGQQVTLSCSPISGHRSVSWYQQTPGQGLQFLFEYFSETQRNKGNFPGRFSGRQFSNSRSEMNVSTLELGDSALYLCASSPDKGPLHFGNGTRLTVT.

Points on this clone: The read terminates 3 residues before the CDR3 end, so the remaining end is supplied by the germline J gene. The chain employs TRBV20-1 and TRBJ2-5, with TRBD2 matching over 12 bases. J lost 5 bases, V lost 6 bases, and 19 bases had no gene match. Germline CDR1 reads DFQATT; CDR2 reads SNEGSKA (reference sequence). This CDR3 comprises 18 residues. Partial CDR3 DNA: TGCAGTGCAACTGACGGAGGGCTAGCGGGAGGGCCTTTCGAGACC. Its protein product is CSATDGGLAGGPFET. The whole CDR3 reads CSATDGGLAGGPFETQYF.

Comment on this clone: Read coverage stops 3 residues before the CDR3 terminus; the germline J gene supplies the remainder. The V and J genes are TRBV5-1 and TRBJ2-3; 8 positions agree with TRBD1. This CDR3 has 16 amino acids. V gave up 2 bases and J gave up 0 bases; unmatched junction bases: 5. Germline assignment: CDR1 SGHRS and CDR2 YFSETQ. The CDR3 loop reads CASSFQGATSTDTQYF. Incomplete CDR3 DNA: TGCGCCAGCAGCTTCCAGGGGGCTACTAGCACAGATACG.

A note on this clone: The read terminates 3 residues before the CDR3 end, so the remaining end is supplied by the germline J gene. The chain combines TRBV2 with TRBJ2-3, with TRBD2 as a possible D gene (6 bases). The CDR3 length is 12 residues. Germline values: CDR1 SNHLY, CDR2 FYNNEI. V dropped 7 bases and J dropped 6 bases, with 11 bases sitting between them. CDR3 bases read: TGTGCCAGCATCTCGGAGGGGGATACG. Its translation is CASISEGDT. The CDR3 as a whole reads CASISEGDTQYF.

As regards this clone: The DNA ends 3 residues before the CDR3 does, and the rest of the CDR3 is filled in from the germline J gene. The rearrangement links TRBV10-3 to TRBJ1-2; the D gene is possibly TRBD1 (5 bases). Looked up from germline, CDR1 is ENHRY and CDR2 is SYGVKD. V was pared by 8 bases and J by 0 bases, with 22 bases between. The CDR3 spans 17 residues. The DNA read from the CDR3 is TGTGCCATCCCACGAGGGGACTCCCTCATGGCTAACTATGGC. It translates to CAIPRGDSLMANYG. The whole CDR3 region reads CAIPRGDSLMANYGYTF.

As to this clone: The read is 3 residues too short to cover the CDR3 end, so that end is filled in from the germline J gene. This sample also contains other DNA sequences that code for the same CDR3. The V and J genes are TRBV5-4 and TRBJ1-3; 8 bases are a match to TRBD1. The CDR3 is 15 residues long. With V trimmed by 2 bases and J by 7 bases, 8 bases remained unmatched. Germline V gene lookup returns CDR1 SGHNT and CDR2 YYREEE (reference sequence). The CDR3 bases that were read are TGTGCCAGCAGCTTAGGGGACAGGAAAACGAACACC. Amino acids: CASSLGDRKTNT. The entire CDR3 sequence reads CASSLGDRKTNTIYF.

A word on this clone: The CDR3 end is not reached by the read, which stops 3 residues before it; the germline J gene fills it in. The chain recombines TRBV30 with TRBJ2-2; 9 bases line up with TRBD1. The germline gives CDR1 GTSNPN, CDR2 SVGIG (reference sequence). Trimming removed 4 bases from V and 6 bases from J; junction bases left unmatched: 12. CDR3 length: 16 amino acids. The DNA read from the CDR3 is TGTGCCTGGAAAATTAGAGGGACAGGGTGGTCCGGGGAG. It translates to CAWKIRGTGWSGE. The entire CDR3 sequence reads CAWKIRGTGWSGELFF.

In the case of this clone: The read terminates 3 residues before the CDR3 end, so the remaining end is supplied by the germline J gene. V and J are TRBV18 and TRBJ1-2, with D unclear. The V gene's germline CDR1 is KGHSH and CDR2 LQKENI. The CDR3 has 13 amino acids. CDR3 sequence: CASSFPVPRGYTF. CDR3 DNA, as far as it was read: TGTGCCAGCTCATTTCCCGTCCCGAGGGGC.

The CDR3 protein is CASSPGGETQYF. CDR3 bases read: TGTGCCAGCAGCCCCGGGGGGGAGACC. The rearrangement links TRBV5-4 to TRBJ2-5; 7 nucleotides align to TRBD2. The read gets to within 3 residues of the CDR3 end, and the germline J gene fills in the rest. The germline CDR1 and CDR2 sequences are SGHNT and YYREEE (reference sequence). V lost 4 bases and J lost 5; bases outside the gene matches: 2. This CDR3 is built from 12 residues. Based on the CDR3 plus reference TRBV5-4 and TRBJ2-5, the full variable domain is ETGVTQSPTHLIKTRGQQVTLRCSSQSGHNTVSWYQQALGQGPQFIFQYYREEENGRGNFPPRFSGLQFPNYSSELNVNALELDDSALYLCASSPGGETQYFGPGTRLLVL.

Note on this clone: The missing CDR3 end, 3 residues past where the read stops, is filled in from the germline J gene. The V call is TRBV18, the J call TRBJ1-2; D call uncertain. The CDR3 has 16 residues. Germline CDR1 is KGHSH and CDR2 is LQKENI. The covered CDR3 bases are TGTGCCAGCTCACCACTAGCTAGCTCTCTTTCCTACGAC. Translating gives CASSPLASSLSYD. The whole CDR3 sequence reads CASSPLASSLSYDYTF.

Points on this clone: The CDR3 extends 3 residues past the end of the read, so its final part is completed from the germline J gene. This rearrangement joins TRBV7-6 to TRBJ2-3, with D perhaps matching TRBD2 (6 bases). V lost 1 base and J lost 2, with 13 bases in between. This CDR3 comprises 16 residues. Germline V gene sequence: CDR1 SGHVS, CDR2 FNYEAQ. CDR3 amino acids: CASSLGWGLTTDTQYF. Partial CDR3 DNA: TGTGCCAGCAGCTTAGGGTGGGGACTGACCACAGATACG. The full variable domain, completed using reference TRBV7-6 and TRBJ2-3, is GAGVSQSPRYKVTKRGQDVALRCDPISGHVSLYWYRQALGQGPEFLTYFNYEAQQDKSGLPNDRFSAERPEGSISTLTIQRTEQRDSAMYRCASSLGWGLTTDTQYFGPGTRLTVL.

As concerns this clone: The read is 3 residues too short to cover the CDR3 end, so that end is filled in from the germline J gene. The chain recombines TRBV2 with TRBJ2-2; 8 bases line up with TRBD1. The CDR3 length is 18 residues. The germline gives CDR1 SNHLY, CDR2 FYNNEI. The part of the CDR3 DNA that was read is TGTGCCAGCAGGGGGGTGTGGACAGGGACCTCTGGGGCCAACGTG. Translated: CASRGVWTGTSGANV. The complete CDR3 protein is CASRGVWTGTSGANVLFF.

Worth noting for this clone: Read sequence stops 3 residues before the CDR3 end, and the germline J gene provides the missing end. The chain uses TRBV12-3 or TRBV12-4 and TRBJ2-5; D uncertain. The V end lost 5 bases, the J end lost 5 bases, and 9 bases lay between the germline ends. The length of the CDR3 is 12 residues. The CDR3 is CASSARLETQYF. The covered CDR3 bases are TGTGCCAGCAGTGCAAGACTCGAGACC.

Turning to this clone: The read halts 3 residues ahead of the CDR3 end, with the missing end drawn from the germline J gene. The genes are TRBV11-1 and TRBJ2-7, with 9 bases identical to TRBD1. Trimming removed 4 bases from V and 2 bases from J; junction bases left unmatched: 6. The CDR3 consists of 15 residues. Germline CDR1 SGHAT, CDR2 FQDESV (reference sequence). The part of the CDR3 DNA that was read is TGTGCCAGCAGCTCCCCGGGGACAGGGACCTACGAG. Protein: CASSSPGTGTYE. The full CDR3 protein is CASSSPGTGTYEQYF.

About this clone itself: Coverage ceases 3 residues before the CDR3 finishes, and the germline J gene fills in the end. This chain links TRBV19 with TRBJ2-2, with 8 bases fitting TRBD2. This CDR3 spans 16 amino acids. The V gene's germline CDR1 is LNHDA and CDR2 SQIVND (reference sequence). The V gene end was trimmed by 7 bases and the J gene end by 1 base; junction bases not matched to a gene: 8. The CDR3 sequence is CASTLASGRNTGELFF. Partial CDR3 DNA: TGTGCCAGTACTCTCGCAAGCGGGAGGAACACCGGGGAG.

Notes on this clone: Read sequence stops 3 residues before the CDR3 end, and the germline J gene provides the missing end. The V call is TRBV7-9, the J call TRBJ1-2; TRBD1 agrees at 7 bases. Germline CDR1 reads SEHNR; CDR2 reads FQNEAQ (reference sequence). This CDR3 region has 13 residues. CDR3 region: CASSDRVEDIYTF. The CDR3 bases that were read are TGTGCCAGCAGTGACAGGGTGGAGGACATC.

CDR3 bases read: TGTGCCAGCAGCTTGGGTCCTAGCTACGAG. This encodes CASSLGPSYE. The CDR3 in its entirety is CASSLGPSYEQYF. V is TRBV11-2 and J is TRBJ2-7; D is ambiguous. The read is 3 residues too short to cover the CDR3 end, so that end is filled in from the germline J gene. Germline CDR1 is SGHAT and CDR2 is FQNNGV. V was trimmed by 3 bases and J by 3 bases, leaving 9 bases between them. The CDR3 consists of 13 residues.

On this clone itself: The CDR3 end falls 3 residues outside the read, so it is completed with the germline J gene. This sequence joins TRBV5-6 and TRBJ1-1; perhaps TRBD1 as D (5 bases). The CDR3 runs to 14 residues. Trimming removed 3 bases from V and 3 bases from J, with 12 bases in between. Germline V lookup: CDR1 SGHDT, CDR2 YYEEEE. The CDR3 reads CASSSGWGDTEAFF. Partial CDR3 DNA: TGTGCCAGCAGCTCGGGGTGGGGGGACACTGAA. Together with reference TRBV5-6 and TRBJ1-1, the CDR3 gives the full variable domain: DAGVTQSPTHLIKTRGQQVTLRCSPKSGHDTVSWYQQALGQGPQFIFQYYEEEERQRGNFPDRFSGHQFPNYSSELNVNALLLGDSALYLCASSSGWGDTEAFFGQGTRLTVV.